This T cell receptor (beta chain) originates from a study of identical twins. Germline assignment: CDR1 SGHDN and CDR2 FVKESK. The CDR3 spans 14 residues. Trimming at V came to 0 bases and at J to 5 bases, leaving 3 bases not matched to a gene. This clonotype was seen a few times. Each donor (without exception) was a healthy Caucasian. A universal primer binding site was introduced by template switching. The final cDNA contained unique molecular identifiers. MiXCR, run by TCRdb on the 5' RACE reads, gives a single entry per CDR3 protein. The repertoire consists of about 220,000 distinct CDR3 sequences, with 6% to 8% occurring once and the leading ten covering over 5%. The same sample was also studied in work on yellow fever vaccine responses in identical twins.

The source is a woman under 30 in good health. Sequencing was done on a sample of CD8+ T cells sorted from blood. The chain uses TRBV14 and TRBJ1-2; 7 positions agree with TRBD1. DNA of the CDR3: TGTGCCAGCAGCCAAGATGGGACAGTTTATGGCTACACCTTC. It translates to CASSQDGTVYGYTF. The full variable domain, rest sourced from reference TRBV14 and TRBJ1-2, is EAGVTQFPSHSVIEKGQTVTLRCDPISGHDNLYWYRRVMGKEIKFLLHFVKESKQDESGMPNNRFLAERTGGTYSTLKVQPAELEDSGVYFCASSQDGTVYGYTFGSGTRLTVV.